This T cell receptor beta chain is from a study of cytotoxic CD8 clonotypes in ibrutinib-treated CLL. On the study more broadly: Partial responses totalled about 24 and complete responses 2; after median roughly 70 months, roughly 14 remained remitted and around twelve progressed. An average of around 260,000 productive templates and approximately 91,000 productive rearrangements was obtained per sample.

This clone was counted a single time. Clones were sequenced by immunoSEQ multiplex PCR, and TCRdb holds only the in-frame ones, with some missing. The sample contains more than 60,000 clones, 75% to 90% of which appear only once. CDR3 length: 15 residues. The chain recombines TRBV7-5 with TRBJ2-7; TRBD1 was called by the table and not checked on the DNA. TRBV7-5 is a listed pseudogene. This sequence originates from a human donor with chronic lymphocytic leukemia. This specimen was PBMCs, taken after 24 months of ibrutinib treatment. The CDR3 DNA reads as TGTGTCAGAAGGACAGGGACTCTCCTTACCTACGAGCAGTACTTC. This codes for CVRRTGTLLTYEQYF.